This entry describes one TCR beta chain. The sample's time point: newly diagnosed GD, antithyroid drugs for less than 3 months. Following extraction of RNA from PBMCs, that RNA was used to make the TCR library. This entry comes from a study of regulatory T cells in long-lasting Graves disease. CDR1 and CDR2 from the germline V gene are MNHNS and SASEGT. The ends lost 2 bases at V and 5 bases at J; junction bases unmatched: 5. The CDR3 is made up of 14 amino acids. Libraries of TCR beta came from iRepertoire HTBI primers plus Arm-PCR of CDR3 regions. A single record per CDR3 protein comes from TCRdb applying MiXCR to the multiplex PCR reads. In the table there are 320,000 or so distinct CDR3 sequences, roughly 18% of which are singletons.

The clonotype was recovered from a female donor with Graves disease. The rearrangement joins TRBV6-1 to TRBJ1-1; TRBD1 matches at 7 bases. Source: peripheral blood mononuclear cells (PBMCs), taken at new diagnosis, from a patient treated with antithyroid drugs. The CDR3 sequence: CASSERGPGTEAFF. The CDR3 DNA reads as TGTGCCAGCAGTGAAAGGGGGCCGGGAACTGAAGCTTTCTTT.